What follows is one T cell receptor beta chain and its context. It lacks a known antigen. No quality values exist for individual bases; no much larger clone is one base distant. The CDR3 regions of human TCRbeta chains were analyzed by immunosequencing. Per the authors' processing: Repertoire TCRs were matched against a reference library of SARS-CoV-2-specific TCRs generated with the MIRA antigen-specificity platform. Breadth meant the fraction of unique TCRs that were SARS-CoV-2-associated, whereas depth meant the fraction of total T cells that were SARS-CoV-2-associated. Using the MIRA data, each spike-specific TCR was mapped to the spike region that the TCR reacts to and placed in a CD4 or CD8 class. Log10-transformed breadth and depth values were compared by one-way ANOVA with Sidak's multiple comparisons tests. Sourced from immuneACCESS, this table was stored by TCRdb with only in-frame sequences that have V and J called. A share of the clones is absent; for the studies checked, an unresolved V gene accounts for under half, and the remainder has no known explanation. V and J calls and clone size are copied from that table; D and trimming were computed from the DNA. The sample yields about 150,000 clones; around 93% were counted once. The ten largest account for 6.5% to 8% of the sample.

The record originates from a study of T cell responses to AZD1222 COVID-19 vaccine (dated by TCRdb to the early 2020s). For the wider study: TCR sequencing was performed for 233 trial participants, of whom around 210 were given two doses of AZD1222 and roughly 25 were given two doses of MenACWY control vaccine. Enrollment into the trials was organized by age into subgroups of 18-55, 56-69 and 70-plus years, and those subgroups contained 148, 28 and 57 TCR-sequenced participants, respectively.

The sample's time point, from its label and the paper: about 28 days (+/-7) after the second vaccine dose. AZD1222 recipients whose second dose came at about 4 weeks and those whose second dose came at about 12 weeks were combined into one group, since spike-specific TCR depth and breadth did not differ between the two schedules. The vaccinee samples were drawn from two UK trials, COV001 and COV002, one of which was a single-blind randomized controlled phase 2/3 trial testing AZD1222 (ChAdOx1 nCoV-19) in healthy adults. For TCRbeta chain sequencing, PBMC samples from trial participants were taken at day 0 and at day 28 after the second dose. Ends trimmed: V by 6 bases, J by 0 bases; bases unmatched to a gene: 11. The CDR3 has 16 amino acids, counting the end cysteine and phenylalanine. Kept here is only the CDR3 DNA, which spans 48 bases and is read in frame from base 1. The germline V gene sets CDR1 to SGHDT and CDR2 to YYEEEE.

What the work shows at the level of the full study, not this receptor alone: The 56-69-year group was small, and its depth increase did not reach significance, likely because of low power. No day 14 peak-response samples were available, so repertoires were characterized only after the peak T cell response. Most participants were white British and females outnumbered males, and the authors suggested that clonal diversity may have been underestimated. Spike-specific TCR breadth and depth rose significantly after two AZD1222 doses compared with day 0 and with MenACWY recipients. The whole spike protein was spanned by vaccine-associated CD4 TCRs, and dominant responses were seen in regions 160-218 and 743-854. Nearly half of unique spike-specific TCRs reportedly recognized epitopes outside regions mutated in the B.1.351 and B.1.1.7 variants. Only a handful of AZD1222 recipients were SARS-CoV-2 seropositive at baseline, limiting conclusions about previously exposed vaccinees.

The rearranged segments are TRBV5-6 and TRBJ1-1; a stretch of 7 junction bases matches TRBD1. This sample comprised peripheral blood, obtained 28 days after the second AZD1222 dose. The TCR was taken from an adult who received the AZD1222 COVID-19 vaccine. The sequenced DNA is TGTGCCAGCACGGGGTTCAGGGGGGCGATGAACACTGAAGCTTTCTTT. Its product reads: CASTGFRGAMNTEAFF.